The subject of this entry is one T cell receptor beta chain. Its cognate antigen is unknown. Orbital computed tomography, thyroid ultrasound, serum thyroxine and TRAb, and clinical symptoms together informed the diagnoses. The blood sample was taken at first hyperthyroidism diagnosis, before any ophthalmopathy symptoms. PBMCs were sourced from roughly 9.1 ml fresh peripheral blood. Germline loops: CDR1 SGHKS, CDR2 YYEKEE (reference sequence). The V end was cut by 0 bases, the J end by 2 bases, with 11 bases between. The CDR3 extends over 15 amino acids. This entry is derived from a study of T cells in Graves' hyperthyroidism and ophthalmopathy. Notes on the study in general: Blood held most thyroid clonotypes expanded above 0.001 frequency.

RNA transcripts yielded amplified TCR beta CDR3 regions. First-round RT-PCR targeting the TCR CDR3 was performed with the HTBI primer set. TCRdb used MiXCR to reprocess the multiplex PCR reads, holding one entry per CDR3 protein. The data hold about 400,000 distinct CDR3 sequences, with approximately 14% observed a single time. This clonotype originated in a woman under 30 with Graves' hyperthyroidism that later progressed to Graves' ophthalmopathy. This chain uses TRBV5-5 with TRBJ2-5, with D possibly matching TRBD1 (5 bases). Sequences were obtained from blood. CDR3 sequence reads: CASSLDPGPQETQYF. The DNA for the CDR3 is TGTGCCAGCAGCTTGGATCCAGGGCCACAAGAGACCCAGTACTTC.